This T cell receptor (beta chain) comes out of a study of T cell changes during pregnancy in multiple sclerosis. Assay: immunoSEQ multiplex PCR; the TCRdb copy retains only in-frame clones and omits some. The sample holds approximately 63,000 clones, roughly 89% seen once. Germline V gene lookup returns CDR1 ENHRY and CDR2 SYGVKD. This CDR3 contains 15 residues. V dropped 6 bases and J dropped 5; count of bases not matched to a gene: 6. The receptor's source is a female donor in good health, enrolled as a control in a pregnancy study. Sequenced here: peripheral blood, sampled after pregnancy. The chain couples TRBV10-3 to TRBJ2-3; 12 nucleotides align to TRBD2. The CDR3, as DNA: TGTGCCATCAGCGCTAGCGGGGGGGCCGGAGATACGCAGTATTTT. Protein: CAISASGGAGDTQYF.